Below, 21 T cell receptor beta chains from the same sample are listed, as sequenced in a study of cytomegalovirus exposure and HLA in healthy donors. The PCR ran on 60 Vbeta and 13 Jbeta primers. Method: immunoSEQ multiplex PCR; TCRdb's copy keeps in-frame clones and lacks some. The sample has 75,000 to 95,000 clones, just under 70% seen once. The sequenced sample was PBMCs. Source of these receptors: a man between 50 and 59 years old in good health and CMV-seronegative.

This chain connects TRBV5-1 to TRBJ2-5; TRBD1 aligns across 7 bases. J lost 5 bases, V lost 5 bases, and 12 bases had no gene match. This CDR3 region has 15 residues. Per germline, CDR1 SGHRS and CDR2 YFSETQ. CDR3: CASSSGTGDRETQYF. The CDR3 region has the DNA TGCGCCAGCAGTTCCGGAACAGGGGATAGGGAGACCCAGTACTTC. The complete variable domain, with remaining parts taken from reference TRBV5-1 and TRBJ2-5, reads KAGVTQTPRYLIKTRGQQVTLSCSPISGHRSVSWYQQTPGQGLQFLFEYFSETQRNKGNFPGRFSGRQFSNSRSEMNVSTLELGDSALYLCASSSGTGDRETQYFGPGTRLLVL.

The chain employs TRBV13 and TRBJ2-2; the match to TRBD2 covers 10 bases. Germline CDR1 reads PRHDT; CDR2 reads FYEKMQ (reference sequence). J was trimmed by 4 bases and V by 0 bases; bases with no gene match: 2. The CDR3 is made up of 16 amino acids. The CDR3 coding sequence is TGTGCCAGCAGCTTAGGGCTAGCGGGGGTCACCGGGGAGCTGTTTTTT. Translating it yields CASSLGLAGVTGELFF.

This clone was observed once. This chain uses TRBV7-3 with TRBJ1-1; D perhaps matches TRBD1 (6 bases). The germline CDR1 and CDR2 sequences are SGHTA and FQGTGA. V lost 2 bases, J lost 0 bases, and 13 bases lay in between. The CDR3 runs 16 residues. CDR3 nucleotides: TGTGCCAGCAGCTTATCGCCGGGACAATTGAACACTGAAGCTTTCTTT. This sequence encodes CASSLSPGQLNTEAFF.

There are a few counts of this clone. V usage is TRBV6-6 and J usage is TRBJ2-7; TRBD2 matches at 16 bases. The CDR3 is made up of 16 amino acids. Germline V gene data show CDR1 as MNHNY and CDR2 as SVGAGI (reference sequence). V dropped 0 bases and J dropped 4; count of bases not matched to a gene: 0. CDR3 sequence: CASSYSGLAGGYEQYV. The CDR3 DNA reads as TGTGCCAGCAGTTACTCGGGACTAGCGGGAGGGTACGAGCAGTACGTC.

The genes are TRBV6-1 and TRBJ2-7, with TRBD1 matching over 7 bases. Germline V CDR1 and CDR2: MNHNS, SASEGT. The CDR3 is 12 amino acids. The V and J ends lost 5 bases and 5 bases, in that order; junction bases with no gene match: 3. This CDR3 reads CASSIDRDEQYF. CDR3 nucleotide sequence: TGTGCCAGCAGTATAGACAGGGACGAGCAGTACTTC.

In this sample, this clone turned up once. The DNA of the CDR3 is TGCGCCGACGGACAGTCGTCCTACGAGCAGTACGTC. Its protein product is CADGQSSYEQYV. This chain uses TRBV10-1 with TRBJ2-7; D is perhaps TRBD1 (6 bases). CDR3 length: 12 amino acids. Germline CDR1 WNHNN, CDR2 SYGVQD (reference sequence). V lost 11 bases to trimming and J lost 1 base, with 12 bases between them.

The chain links TRBV7-2 to TRBJ1-2; 9 positions agree with TRBD1. The CDR3 contains 15 residues. Germline V lookup: CDR1 SGHTA, CDR2 FQGNSA. V was pared by 1 base and J by 7 bases, with 7 bases of the junction left unmatched. The CDR3 DNA reads TGTGCCAGCAGCTTAGTATTCGGGACAGGGCTTGGCTACACCTTC. This sequence encodes CASSLVFGTGLGYTF.

This clone was detected a few times. The gene calls are TRBV7-2 and TRBJ2-7; 8 nucleotides line up with TRBD1. The CDR3 consists of 15 residues. The V segment lost 5 bases and the J segment 0 bases; nucleotides outside the gene matches: 6. Germline CDR1 is SGHTA and CDR2 is FQGNSA. CDR3: CASSSTGTGSYEQYF. DNA of the CDR3: TGTGCCAGCAGCAGCACCGGGACAGGCTCCTACGAGCAGTACTTC. Full variable domain (missing parts from reference TRBV7-2 and TRBJ2-7): GAGVSQSPSNKVTEKGKDVELRCDPISGHTALYWYRQSLGQGLEFLIYFQGNSAPDKSGLPSDRFSAERTGGSVSTLTIQRTQQEDSAVYLCASSSTGTGSYEQYFGPGTRLTVT.

This clone was seen a few times. The chain combines TRBV6-1 with TRBJ1-1; D is undetermined. The CDR3 loop spans 13 amino acids. Germline assignment: CDR1 MNHNS and CDR2 SASEGT. V was trimmed by 6 bases and J by 0 bases, leaving 8 bases between them. The CDR3 loop reads CASRRNMNTEAFF. The DNA for the CDR3 is TGTGCCAGCAGAAGAAACATGAACACTGAAGCTTTCTTT.

The rearrangement joins TRBV9 to TRBJ2-3, with D hard to call. The V end lost 0 bases, the J end lost 6 bases, and 5 bases lay between the germline ends. The germline CDR1 and CDR2 sequences are SGDLS and YYNGEE. The CDR3 loop spans 12 amino acids. The DNA for the CDR3 is TGTGCCAGCAGCGTAGGTCGGGATACGCAGTATTTT. The encoded protein is CASSVGRDTQYF. Complete variable domain (other parts from reference TRBV9 and TRBJ2-3): DSGVTQTPKHLITATGQRVTLRCSPRSGDLSVYWYQQSLDQGLQFLIQYYNGEERAKGNILERFSAQQFPDLHSELNLSSLELGDSALYFCASSVGRDTQYFGPGTRLTVL.

The J gene is TRBJ2-2, the V gene TRBV5-4; D gene uncertain. The CDR3 has 14 amino acids. Germline V gene sequence: CDR1 SGHNT, CDR2 YYREEE (reference sequence). Trimming took 0 bases from V and 3 from J, leaving 6 bases between them. CDR3 nucleotides: TGTGCCAGCAGCTTGGAAACAGACACCGGGGAGCTGTTTTTT. Translation gives CASSLETDTGELFF. The variable domain in full, with the rest retrieved from reference TRBV5-4 and TRBJ2-2, is ETGVTQSPTHLIKTRGQQVTLRCSSQSGHNTVSWYQQALGQGPQFIFQYYREEENGRGNFPPRFSGLQFPNYSSELNVNALELDDSALYLCASSLETDTGELFFGEGSRLTVL.

This chain uses TRBV28 with TRBJ1-2; D remains unclear. The CDR3 extends over 13 amino acids. The germline V gene has CDR1 MDHEN and CDR2 SYDVKM. The germline V and J ends were trimmed by 3 bases and 3 bases, with 8 bases remaining between them. CDR3 nucleotide sequence: TGTGCCAGCAGTTTTGACATGGACTATGGCTACACCTTC. Translating it yields CASSFDMDYGYTF.

This chain links TRBV2 with TRBJ2-7, with D possibly TRBD2 on 6 matching bases. V was pared by 5 bases and J by 3 bases, with 11 bases between. The germline CDR1 and CDR2 sequences are SNHLY and FYNNEI. The CDR3 loop spans 13 amino acids. The CDR3 DNA follows: TGTGCCAGCAGTATTAGGGACTTCTACGAGCAGTACGTC. Its protein product is CASSIRDFYEQYV.

The genes are TRBV27 and TRBJ1-2, with 7 bases identical to TRBD1. This CDR3 comprises 15 residues. Germline lookup yields CDR1 MNHEY and CDR2 SMNVEV (reference sequence). V trimming: 1 base; J trimming: 6 bases; junction bases outside the gene matches: 8. Here the CDR3 reads CASSLYRGSSDGYTF. In DNA, the CDR3 is TGTGCCAGCAGTTTATACAGGGGCTCTAGTGATGGCTACACCTTC.

The chain joins TRBV5-1 to TRBJ1-5; D not resolved. The length of the CDR3 is 13 residues. The V gene's germline CDR1 is SGHRS and CDR2 YFSETQ. V gave up 0 bases and J gave up 4 bases, with 5 bases separating them. The CDR3 bases are TGCGCCAGCAGCTTGGGTCAAAATCAGCCCCAGCATTTT. Protein product: CASSLGQNQPQHF.

This sequence joins TRBV7-3 and TRBJ2-3; 7 nucleotides match TRBD2. This CDR3 has 15 residues. V was pared by 4 bases and J by 1 base, with 5 bases of the junction left unmatched. In germline, CDR1 is SGHTA, CDR2 FQGTGA. CDR3 in amino acids: CASSSAGSGTDTQYF. CDR3 in DNA: TGTGCCAGCAGCTCAGCGGGGTCGGGCACAGATACGCAGTATTTT.

The genes are TRBV28 and TRBJ1-4; tentative D call: TRBD1 (5 bases). V dropped 8 bases and J dropped 6 bases, with 13 bases sitting between them. Germline CDR1 and CDR2: MDHEN and SYDVKM. This CDR3 region has 13 residues. The DNA for the CDR3 is TGTGCCAGCTTCGACAGACGGGATGAAAAACTGTTTTTT. This translates into CASFDRRDEKLFF.

The chain uses TRBV14 and TRBJ1-1; 9 bases are a match to TRBD1. Germline CDR1 and CDR2: SGHDN and FVKESK. CDR3 size: 15 residues. V shed 3 bases, J shed 5 bases, and the junction held 7 bases outside the gene matches. The CDR3 DNA reads TGTGCCAGCAGCCACGGAAGGACAGGGGAGACTGAAGCTTTCTTT. It is translated as CASSHGRTGETEAFF.

The V gene is TRBV20-1, the J gene TRBJ1-1, with 8 bases that match TRBD1. The CDR3 loop spans 11 amino acids. Germline CDR1 DFQATT, CDR2 SNEGSKA (reference sequence). The V segment lost 6 bases and the J segment 11 bases; nucleotides outside the gene matches: 8. CDR3: CSARTGSVAFF. CDR3 nucleotides: TGCAGTGCGCGGACAGGGTCCGTTGCTTTCTTT.

The J gene is TRBJ1-5, the V gene TRBV2; weak D call: TRBD1 (5 bases). The CDR3 sequence is 15 residues long. The V end lost 4 bases, the J end lost 4 bases, and 14 bases lay between the germline ends. CDR1 and CDR2 (germline): SNHLY, FYNNEI. The CDR3 reads CASSVDSSKNQPQHF. Written as DNA, the CDR3 is TGTGCCAGCAGTGTTGACAGTAGTAAAAATCAGCCCCAGCATTTT.

This clone was observed a handful of times. The rearrangement links TRBV6-1 to TRBJ2-1; 9 nucleotides match TRBD2. The CDR3 sequence is 15 residues long. V dropped 4 bases and J dropped 8; count of bases not matched to a gene: 9. Per the germline V gene, CDR1 is MNHNS and CDR2 is SASEGT. DNA of the CDR3: TGTGCCAGCAGTGGTGTTGGCGGGGGGGCGGATGAGCAGTTCTTC. It encodes CASSGVGGGADEQFF.